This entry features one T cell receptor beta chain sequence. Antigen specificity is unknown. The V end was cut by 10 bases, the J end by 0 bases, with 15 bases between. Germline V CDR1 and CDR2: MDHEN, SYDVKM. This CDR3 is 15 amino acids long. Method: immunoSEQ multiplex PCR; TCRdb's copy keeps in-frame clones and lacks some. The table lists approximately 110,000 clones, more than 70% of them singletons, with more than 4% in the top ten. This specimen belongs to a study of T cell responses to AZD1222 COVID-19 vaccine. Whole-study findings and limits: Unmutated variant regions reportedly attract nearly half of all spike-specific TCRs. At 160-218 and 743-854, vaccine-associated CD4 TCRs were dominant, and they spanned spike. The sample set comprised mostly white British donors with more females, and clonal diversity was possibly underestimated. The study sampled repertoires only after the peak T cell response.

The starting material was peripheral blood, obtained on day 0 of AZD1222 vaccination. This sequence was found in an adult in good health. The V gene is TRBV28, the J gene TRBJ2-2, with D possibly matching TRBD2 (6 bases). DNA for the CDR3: TGTGCCACCACGGTGGGGGGTACGAACACCGGGGAGCTGTTTTTT. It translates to CATTVGGTNTGELFF.